This entry lists 9 T cell receptor beta chains sequenced from one sample in a study of cytomegalovirus exposure and HLA in healthy donors. PCR amplification relied on 60 Vbeta primers (plus 13 Jbeta primers). Profiled with immunoSEQ multiplex PCR; TCRdb holds only in-frame clones, not every one. This table lists about 130,000 clones. The specimen sequenced was PBMCs. The receptors were sampled from a woman aged 55-69 years in good health and CMV-seronegative.

The DNA for the CDR3 is TGTGCCAGTAGTGCGGACAGCTCCTATAATTCACCCCTCCACTTT. Translating gives CASSADSSYNSPLHF. The rearrangement links TRBV19 to TRBJ1-6, with D possibly matching TRBD1 (6 bases). V was shortened by 5 bases and J by 0 bases, with 8 bases between the two germline ends. This CDR3 is 15 amino acids long. Germline loops: CDR1 LNHDA, CDR2 SQIVND (reference sequence).

The chain joins TRBV6-6 to TRBJ2-1; TRBD2 aligns across 11 bases. Germline loops: CDR1 MNHNY, CDR2 SVGAGI (reference sequence). V shed 4 bases and J 15 bases; nucleotides not matched to a gene: 8. The CDR3 is made up of 13 amino acids. The CDR3 loop is CASSSTSGGPPFF. Here the CDR3 DNA reads TGTGCCAGCAGTTCTACTAGCGGGGGCCCTCCGTTCTTC.

This chain uses TRBV7-8 with TRBJ1-1; TRBD1 agrees at 9 bases. The CDR3 consists of 17 residues. Germline lookup yields CDR1 SGHVS and CDR2 FQNEAQ. V dropped 4 bases and J dropped 0; count of bases not matched to a gene: 9. This chain's CDR3 is CASSSPGQGKMNTEAFF. For the CDR3, the DNA is TGTGCCAGCAGCTCCCCCGGACAGGGGAAAATGAACACTGAAGCTTTCTTT.

The chain's CDR3 is CASSPRQTRPEKLFF. The DNA for the CDR3 is TGTGCCAGCAGCCCCAGACAGACCCGGCCCGAAAAACTGTTTTTT. The chain couples TRBV7-8 to TRBJ1-4; possibly TRBD1 for D (5 bases). The CDR3 consists of 15 residues. From germline, CDR1 is SGHVS and CDR2 FQNEAQ. Between the trimmed V and J ends, which lost 5 bases and 8 bases, there was a span of 18 bases.

The chain carries TRBV27 and TRBJ1-3, with 11 bases fitting TRBD1. The CDR3 totals 18 residues. The V gene's germline CDR1 is MNHEY and CDR2 SMNVEV (reference sequence). Losses at the gene ends were 6 bases for V and 0 bases for J; bases not matched to a gene: 10. For the CDR3, the DNA is TGTGCCAGCAGCAGGAGGGGACAGGGGGTCCCCTCTGGAAACACCATATATTTT. This translates into CASSRRGQGVPSGNTIYF.

The V call is TRBV5-6, the J call TRBJ2-1; unclear D gene. V was cut by 4 bases and J by 1 base, with 12 bases left in between. The germline V gene encodes CDR1 SGHDT and CDR2 YYEEEE. The CDR3 runs 15 residues. The CDR3, as DNA: TGTGCCAGCAGCACTGAGAGTTTATCCTACAATGAGCAGTTCTTC. This translates into CASSTESLSYNEQFF.

The chain employs TRBV6-1 and TRBJ1-1; 7 bases line up with TRBD1. V gave up 6 bases and J gave up 5 bases; unmatched junction bases: 9. The CDR3 contains 14 residues. CDR1 is MNHNS, CDR2 SASEGT, per germline. DNA for the CDR3: TGTGCCAGCAGGAAACAGGGGTGGGAAACTGAAGCTTTCTTT. Translated, it gives CASRKQGWETEAFF.

This chain joins TRBV9 and TRBJ2-7, with no clear D. Per germline, CDR1 SGDLS and CDR2 YYNGEE. The germline V and J ends were trimmed by 2 bases and 7 bases, with 13 bases remaining between them. This CDR3 contains 13 residues. This CDR3 reads CASSVTGSGEQYF. CDR3 sequence (DNA): TGTGCCAGCAGCGTGACCGGTTCGGGTGAGCAGTACTTC. The full variable domain, with the rest looked up from reference TRBV9 and TRBJ2-7, is DSGVTQTPKHLITATGQRVTLRCSPRSGDLSVYWYQQSLDQGLQFLIQYYNGEERAKGNILERFSAQQFPDLHSELNLSSLELGDSALYFCASSVTGSGEQYFGPGTRLTVT.

The chain carries TRBV2 and TRBJ2-5; TRBD2 matches 7 bases. The end of the DNA aligns better with TRBJ2-7, so the J call may be wrong. CDR1 is SNHLY, CDR2 FYNNEI, per germline. This CDR3 contains 15 residues. The CDR3 coding sequence is TGTGCCAGCAGTGCTTTGACGGGAGGAGGAGCCGAGCAGTACTTC. Its protein is CASSALTGGGAEQYF.